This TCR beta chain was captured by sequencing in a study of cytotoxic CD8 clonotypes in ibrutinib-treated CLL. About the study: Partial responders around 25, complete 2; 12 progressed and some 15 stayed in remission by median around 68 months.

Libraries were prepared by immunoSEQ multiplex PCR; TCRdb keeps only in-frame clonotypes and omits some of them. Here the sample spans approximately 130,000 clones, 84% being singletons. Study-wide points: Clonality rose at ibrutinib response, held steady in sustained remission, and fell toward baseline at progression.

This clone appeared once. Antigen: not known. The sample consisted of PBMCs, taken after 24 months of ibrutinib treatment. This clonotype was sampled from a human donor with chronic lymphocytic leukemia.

The CDR3 DNA reads TGCGCCAGCAGCCAAGAACCTCGGGAGGGGCGGAGGAATGAGCAGTTCTTC. Translated, it gives CASSQEPREGRRNEQFF. This rearrangement joins TRBV4-1 to TRBJ2-1; TRBD2 agrees at 8 bases. This CDR3 comprises 17 residues. Germline trimming cut 0 bases from V and 7 bases from J; bases unmatched to any gene: 11. Germline V lookup: CDR1 MGHRA, CDR2 YSYEKL.